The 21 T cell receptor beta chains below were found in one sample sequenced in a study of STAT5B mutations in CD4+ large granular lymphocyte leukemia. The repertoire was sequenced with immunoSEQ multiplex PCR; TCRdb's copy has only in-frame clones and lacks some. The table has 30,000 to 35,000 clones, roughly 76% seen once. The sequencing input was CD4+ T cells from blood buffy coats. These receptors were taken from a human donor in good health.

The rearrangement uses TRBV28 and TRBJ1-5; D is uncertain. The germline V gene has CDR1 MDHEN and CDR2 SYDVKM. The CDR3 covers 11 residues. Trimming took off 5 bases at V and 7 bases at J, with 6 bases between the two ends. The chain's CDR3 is CASSKNQPQHF. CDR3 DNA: TGTGCCAGCAGTAAAAACCAGCCCCAGCATTTT.

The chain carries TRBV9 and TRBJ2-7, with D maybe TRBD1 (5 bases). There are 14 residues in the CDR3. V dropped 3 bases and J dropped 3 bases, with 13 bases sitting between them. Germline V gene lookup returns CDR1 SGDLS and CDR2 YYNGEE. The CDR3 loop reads CASSDHPQGYEQYF. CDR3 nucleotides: TGTGCCAGCAGCGATCACCCCCAGGGCTACGAGCAGTACTTC.

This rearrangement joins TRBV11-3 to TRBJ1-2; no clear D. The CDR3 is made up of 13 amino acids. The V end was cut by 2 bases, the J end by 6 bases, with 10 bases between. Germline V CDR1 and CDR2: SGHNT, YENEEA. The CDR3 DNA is TGTGCCAGCAGCTTAAAGGCAGGCCATGGCTACACCTTC. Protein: CASSLKAGHGYTF.

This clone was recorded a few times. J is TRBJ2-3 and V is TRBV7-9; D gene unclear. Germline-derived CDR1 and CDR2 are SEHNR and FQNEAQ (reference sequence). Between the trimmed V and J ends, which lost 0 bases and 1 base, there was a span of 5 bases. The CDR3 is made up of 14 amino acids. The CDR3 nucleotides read TGTGCCAGCAGCTTAGCTCTGGGCACAGATACGCAGTATTTT. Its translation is CASSLALGTDTQYF.

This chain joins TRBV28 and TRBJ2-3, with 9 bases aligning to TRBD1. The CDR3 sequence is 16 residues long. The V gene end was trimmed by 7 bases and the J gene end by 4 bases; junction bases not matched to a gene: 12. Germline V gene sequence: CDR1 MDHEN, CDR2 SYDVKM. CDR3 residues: CASTEQGTGRPDTQYF. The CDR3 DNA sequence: TGTGCCAGCACAGAACAGGGGACAGGGCGCCCAGATACGCAGTATTTT.

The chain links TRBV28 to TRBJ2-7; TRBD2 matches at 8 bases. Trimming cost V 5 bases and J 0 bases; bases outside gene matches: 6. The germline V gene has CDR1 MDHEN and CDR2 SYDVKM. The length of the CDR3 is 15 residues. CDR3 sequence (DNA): TGTGCCAGCAGTGGCCGGGAGGGCCGCTCCTACGAGCAGTACTTC. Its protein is CASSGREGRSYEQYF.

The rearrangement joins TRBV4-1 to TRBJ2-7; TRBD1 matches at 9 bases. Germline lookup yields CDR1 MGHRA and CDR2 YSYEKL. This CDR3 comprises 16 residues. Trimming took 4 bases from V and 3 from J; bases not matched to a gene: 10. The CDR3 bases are TGCGCCAGCAGCCTCGGATGGACAGGGGTAGGCTACGAGCAGTACTTC. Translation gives CASSLGWTGVGYEQYF.

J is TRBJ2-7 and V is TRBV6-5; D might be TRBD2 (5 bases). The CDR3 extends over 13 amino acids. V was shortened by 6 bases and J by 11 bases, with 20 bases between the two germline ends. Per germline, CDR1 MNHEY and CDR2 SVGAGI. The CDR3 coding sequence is TGTGCCAGCAGCTCCTATCGGACTGGAGAAGAGTACTTC. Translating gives CASSSYRTGEEYF.

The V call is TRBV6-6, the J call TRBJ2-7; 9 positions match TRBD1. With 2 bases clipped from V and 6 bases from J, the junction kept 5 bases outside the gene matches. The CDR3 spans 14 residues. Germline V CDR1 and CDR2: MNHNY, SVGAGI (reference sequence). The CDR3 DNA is TGTGCCAGCAGTTACGGGACAGGGACCCTCGAGCAGTACTTC. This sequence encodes CASSYGTGTLEQYF.

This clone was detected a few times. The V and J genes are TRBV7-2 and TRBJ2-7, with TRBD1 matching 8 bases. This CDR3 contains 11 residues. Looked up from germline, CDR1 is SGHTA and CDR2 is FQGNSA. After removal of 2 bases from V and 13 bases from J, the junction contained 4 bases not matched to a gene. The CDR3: CASSLLQGVYF. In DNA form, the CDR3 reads TGTGCCAGCAGCTTATTACAGGGGGTTTACTTC.

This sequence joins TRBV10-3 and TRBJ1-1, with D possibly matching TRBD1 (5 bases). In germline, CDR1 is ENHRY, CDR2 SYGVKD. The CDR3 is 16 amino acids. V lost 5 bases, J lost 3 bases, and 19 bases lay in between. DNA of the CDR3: TGTGCCATCAGTCGAACCGAAGGGGATGGGTACACTGAAGCTTTCTTT. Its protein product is CAISRTEGDGYTEAFF.

In DNA form, the CDR3 reads TGTGCCAGCAGTTACGAGCTTAACACCGGGGAGCTGTTTTTT. Its protein product is CASSYELNTGELFF. This chain connects TRBV6-6 to TRBJ2-2; D unclear. The CDR3 sequence is 14 residues long. CDR1 and CDR2 from the germline V gene are MNHNY and SVGAGI (reference sequence). Trimming shortened V by 2 bases and J by 2 bases, and 6 bases separated the two germline ends.

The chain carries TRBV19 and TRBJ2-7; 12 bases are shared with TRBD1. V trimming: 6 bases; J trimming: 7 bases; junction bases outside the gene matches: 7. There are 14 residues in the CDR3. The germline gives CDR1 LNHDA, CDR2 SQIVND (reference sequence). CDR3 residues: CASRGTGGVGEQYF. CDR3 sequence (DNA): TGTGCCAGTAGGGGGACAGGGGGCGTCGGGGAGCAGTACTTC.

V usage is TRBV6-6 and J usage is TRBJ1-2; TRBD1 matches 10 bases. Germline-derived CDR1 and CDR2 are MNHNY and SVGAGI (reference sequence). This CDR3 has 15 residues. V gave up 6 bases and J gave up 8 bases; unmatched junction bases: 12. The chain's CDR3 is CASREGTGERGGYTF. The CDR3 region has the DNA TGTGCCAGCAGAGAGGGGACAGGGGAACGTGGCGGCTACACCTTC.

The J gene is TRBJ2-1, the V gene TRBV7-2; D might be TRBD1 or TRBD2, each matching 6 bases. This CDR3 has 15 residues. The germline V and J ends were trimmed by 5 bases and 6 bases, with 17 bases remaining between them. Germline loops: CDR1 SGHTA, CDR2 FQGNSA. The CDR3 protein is CASSRGGLLVNEQFF. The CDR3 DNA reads TGTGCCAGCAGCCGAGGGGGACTGCTAGTCAATGAGCAGTTCTTC.

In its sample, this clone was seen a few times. The CDR3 bases are TGCGCCAGCAGTAGAGGGGACACCGGGGAGCTGTTTTTT. This translates into CASSRGDTGELFF. J is TRBJ2-2 and V is TRBV10-1; D may be TRBD1 or TRBD2 (5 bases each). The length of the CDR3 is 13 residues. V was pared by 5 bases and J by 3 bases, with 7 bases between. Germline V gives CDR1 WNHNN, CDR2 SYGVQD (reference sequence).

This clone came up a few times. The CDR3 loop reads CASSSGTTNTGELFF. As DNA, the CDR3 is TGTGCCAGCAGTTCCGGGACTACGAACACCGGGGAGCTGTTTTTT. The gene calls are TRBV27 and TRBJ2-2; TRBD2 matches at 7 bases. Trimming took 4 bases from V and 0 from J; bases not matched to a gene: 2. CDR3 length: 15 residues. Germline assignment: CDR1 MNHEY and CDR2 SMNVEV (reference sequence).

CDR3 nucleotide sequence: TGTGCCAGCAGCGTACAGGTCAATCAGCCCCAGCATTTT. Translated: CASSVQVNQPQHF. The chain has TRBV9 and TRBJ1-5, with unresolved D. Germline loops: CDR1 SGDLS, CDR2 YYNGEE. This CDR3 is 13 amino acids long. The V and J ends lost 1 base and 3 bases respectively, with 5 bases between them.

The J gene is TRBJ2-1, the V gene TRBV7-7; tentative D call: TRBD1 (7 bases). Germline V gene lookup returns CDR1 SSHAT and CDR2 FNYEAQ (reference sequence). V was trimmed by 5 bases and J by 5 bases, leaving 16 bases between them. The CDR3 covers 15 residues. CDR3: CASSPPGGPNNEQFF. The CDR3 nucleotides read TGTGCCAGCAGCCCCCCAGGGGGGCCCAACAATGAGCAGTTCTTC.

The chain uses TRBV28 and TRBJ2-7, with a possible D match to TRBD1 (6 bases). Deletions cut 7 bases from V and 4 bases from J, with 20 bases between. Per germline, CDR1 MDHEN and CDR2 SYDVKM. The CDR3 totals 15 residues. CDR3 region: CASTGPEGVSYEQYF. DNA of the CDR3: TGTGCCAGCACAGGCCCCGAGGGGGTGAGTTACGAGCAGTACTTC.

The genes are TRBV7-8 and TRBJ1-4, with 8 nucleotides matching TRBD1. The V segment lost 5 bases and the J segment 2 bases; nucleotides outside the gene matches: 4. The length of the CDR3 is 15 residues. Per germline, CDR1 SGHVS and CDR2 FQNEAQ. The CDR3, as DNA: TGTGCCAGCAGCAGACGGACAGGGACTAATGAAAAACTGTTTTTT. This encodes CASSRRTGTNEKLFF. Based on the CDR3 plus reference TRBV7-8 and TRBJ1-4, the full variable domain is GAGVSQSPRYKVAKRGQDVALRCDPISGHVSLFWYQQALGQGPEFLTYFQNEAQLDKSGLPSDRFFAERPEGSVSTLKIQRTQQEDSAVYLCASSRRTGTNEKLFFGSGTQLSVL.